This paragraph covers one T cell receptor (beta chain) sequence. The CDR3 length is 14 residues. CDR1 and CDR2 from the germline V gene are GTSNPN and SVGIG (reference sequence). The data belong to a study of T cells expressing NK-cell markers. Study in general: The authors derived TCR beta repertoires from sorted CD3+CD56+NKG2C+, CD3+CD56+NKG2C- and CD3+CD56-NKG2C+ T cells. With respect to HCMV, most of the eight sequenced donors were seropositive, and one was seronegative.

TCRdb re-called the 5' RACE reads; every CDR3 protein appears as one record, without DNA. This repertoire comprises 550,000 to 600,000 distinct CDR3 sequences; its ten largest clones make up roughly 3.4%. This sequence joins TRBV30 and TRBJ2-5. Sequenced input: blood T cells: a sorted CD56 or NKG2C T cell subset, CD4+ or CD8+ T cells, or bulk PBMC T cells (not recorded which). The receptor comes from a young man in good health. Here the CDR3 reads CAWETSGRGETQYF.